This passage covers 18 T cell receptor beta chains from one sample sequenced in a study of blood T cell repertoires in COVID-19. Assay: immunoSEQ multiplex PCR; the TCRdb copy retains only in-frame clones and omits some. This sample has 220,000 or so clones, with approximately 83% found just once. Source material: peripheral blood. The receptor source for this set is a woman between 55 and 75 years old with acute or convalescent COVID-19.

The chain combines TRBV15 with TRBJ1-2; possibly TRBD1 for D (5 bases). V was clipped by 5 bases and J by 1 base, with 11 bases between them. Looked up from germline, CDR1 is LNHNV and CDR2 is YYDKDF (reference sequence). There are 14 residues in the CDR3. Here the CDR3 reads CATSRGGVNYGYTF. Written as DNA, the CDR3 is TGTGCCACCAGCCGCGGGGGGGTTAACTATGGCTACACCTTC.

The genes are TRBV7-2 and TRBJ2-7; D may be TRBD1 (6 bases). V was clipped by 5 bases and J by 1 base, with 9 bases between them. The germline V gene has CDR1 SGHTA and CDR2 FQGNSA. The CDR3 runs to 13 residues. The DNA of the CDR3 is TGTGCCAGCAGCAGGGACACGTCCTACGAGCAGTACTTC. This codes for CASSRDTSYEQYF.

This rearrangement joins TRBV14 to TRBJ2-7; 7 bases match TRBD2. The trim removed 3 bases at V and 7 bases at J, leaving 9 bases unmatched. CDR1 and CDR2 (germline): SGHDN, FVKESK. CDR3 length equals 14 residues. CDR3 residues: CASSHPGLGREQYF. The DNA for the CDR3 is TGTGCCAGCAGCCACCCTGGACTAGGTCGGGAGCAGTACTTC.

The CDR3 reads CASSLGRQGNTEAFF. CDR3 nucleotide sequence: TGTGCCAGCAGCTTAGGCCGACAGGGGAACACTGAAGCTTTCTTT. V is TRBV11-2 and J is TRBJ1-1; 7 bases align to TRBD1. J was trimmed by 1 base and V by 1 base; bases with no gene match: 3. The CDR3 covers 15 residues. Germline assignment: CDR1 SGHAT and CDR2 FQNNGV.

The chain employs TRBV29-1 and TRBJ1-2; 9 positions match TRBD1. With 6 bases clipped from V and 8 bases from J, the junction kept 7 bases outside the gene matches. The CDR3 totals 12 residues. From germline, CDR1 is SQVTM and CDR2 ANQGSEA. The chain's CDR3 is CSVQRTGEGYTF. CDR3 DNA: TGCAGCGTGCAACGGACAGGGGAGGGCTACACCTTC.

The rearrangement links TRBV4-1 to TRBJ2-7; possibly TRBD1 for D (6 bases). This CDR3 region has 13 residues. V was trimmed by 4 bases and J by 2 bases, leaving 9 bases between them. Germline loops: CDR1 MGHRA, CDR2 YSYEKL. DNA of the CDR3: TGCGCCAGCAGCCCCACAGGGACCTACGAGCAGTACTTC. This gives the protein CASSPTGTYEQYF.

This chain connects TRBV5-1 to TRBJ1-1; D might be TRBD1 (6 bases). The germline gives CDR1 SGHRS, CDR2 YFSETQ. V dropped 1 base and J dropped 10 bases, with 17 bases sitting between them. The CDR3 consists of 14 residues. The CDR3 nucleotides read TGCGCCAGCAGCTTGAGAACAGGGTCAGACGGAGCTTTCTTT. Encoded protein: CASSLRTGSDGAFF.

This clone was picked up one time. The chain is built from TRBV2 and TRBJ2-5; D perhaps matches TRBD1 (7 bases). V was cut by 5 bases and J by 4 bases, with 14 bases left in between. The CDR3 has 14 amino acids. Germline CDR1 reads SNHLY; CDR2 reads FYNNEI. The CDR3 DNA is TGTGCCAGCAGTCTGAGACAGGGAGGAGAGACCCAGTACTTC. Protein product: CASSLRQGGETQYF.

The J gene is TRBJ1-1, the V gene TRBV20-1; the match to TRBD1 covers 7 bases. Per the germline V gene, CDR1 is DFQATT and CDR2 is SNEGSKA (reference sequence). Trimming cost V 4 bases and J 6 bases; bases outside gene matches: 5. The CDR3 has 12 residues. CDR3 in DNA: TGCAGTGCTACTGAAGGGACAGCTGAAGCTTTCTTT. It encodes CSATEGTAEAFF.

The genes are TRBV28 and TRBJ1-5, with D unresolved. The germline V and J ends were trimmed by 6 bases and 0 bases, with 6 bases remaining between them. CDR3 size: 13 residues. Germline CDR1 reads MDHEN; CDR2 reads SYDVKM. Here the CDR3 DNA reads TGTGCCAGCAGGGCCGATAGCAATCAGCCCCAGCATTTT. Amino acid sequence: CASRADSNQPQHF. The variable domain in full, with the rest retrieved from reference TRBV28 and TRBJ1-5, is DVKVTQSSRYLVKRTGEKVFLECVQDMDHENMFWYRQDPGLGLRLIYFSYDVKMKEKGDIPEGYSVSREKKERFSLILESASTNQTSMYLCASRADSNQPQHFGDGTRLSIL.

This chain connects TRBV20-1 to TRBJ2-7, with D possibly matching TRBD2 (6 bases). The CDR3 covers 13 residues. The V end lost 3 bases, the J end lost 3 bases, and 12 bases lay between the germline ends. Germline CDR1 reads DFQATT; CDR2 reads SNEGSKA (reference sequence). CDR3 region: CSASPSVDYEQYF. DNA of the CDR3: TGCAGTGCTAGTCCTAGCGTGGACTACGAGCAGTACTTC.

The V call is TRBV6-2 or TRBV6-3, the J call TRBJ1-1; 7 positions match TRBD1. There are 14 residues in the CDR3. Germline V CDR1 and CDR2: MNHEY, SVGEGT. The trim removed 2 bases at V and 2 bases at J, leaving 2 bases unmatched. For the CDR3, the DNA is TGTGCCAGCAGTTACCGACAGGGTAACACTGAAGCTTTCTTT. This sequence encodes CASSYRQGNTEAFF.

The gene calls are TRBV6-5 and TRBJ1-1; D may be TRBD1 (5 bases). This CDR3 has 14 residues. Per germline, CDR1 MNHEY and CDR2 SVGAGI. With 8 bases removed from V and 1 base from J, the gap between germline ends came to 14 bases. CDR3 sequence reads: CASSSDGQNTEAFF. DNA of the CDR3: TGTGCCAGCTCTTCGGACGGACAGAACACTGAAGCTTTCTTT.

The rearrangement links TRBV2 to TRBJ2-1; TRBD2 matches at 8 bases. V was pared by 4 bases and J by 6 bases, with 11 bases of the junction left unmatched. The CDR3 extends over 16 amino acids. Germline CDR1 is SNHLY and CDR2 is FYNNEI. In DNA, the CDR3 is TGTGCCAGCAGTGCAAGCCCGGGGGGGCCCGCCAATGAGCAGTTCTTC. It translates to CASSASPGGPANEQFF.

The gene calls are TRBV7-3 and TRBJ1-1, with unresolved D. The V and J ends lost 4 bases and 0 bases respectively, with 6 bases between them. Looked up from germline, CDR1 is SGHTA and CDR2 is FQGTGA. This CDR3 spans 13 amino acids. CDR3 amino acids: CASSYTMNTEAFF. The CDR3 DNA reads TGTGCCAGCAGCTACACGATGAACACTGAAGCTTTCTTT.

This clone was detected only once. V and J are TRBV28 and TRBJ1-6; D gene ambiguous. This CDR3 is 15 amino acids long. V was pared by 6 bases and J by 7 bases, with 16 bases between. In germline, CDR1 is MDHEN, CDR2 SYDVKM. The DNA for the CDR3 is TGTGCCAGCAGCCCTGGGCAGGCCTTAAATTCACCCCTCCACTTT. Protein product: CASSPGQALNSPLHF.

V gene TRBV6-2 or TRBV6-3 combines with J gene TRBJ1-2; possible D gene TRBD1, 5 bases. The CDR3 has 12 amino acids. Germline CDR1 is MNHEY and CDR2 is SVGEGT. V was shortened by 5 bases and J by 8 bases, with 12 bases between the two germline ends. The CDR3 spells CASSTTTVGYTF. The DNA for the CDR3 is TGTGCCAGCAGTACCACGACAGTCGGCTACACCTTC.

In this sample, this clone turned up a few times. The chain carries TRBV20-1 and TRBJ2-3, with D unclear. CDR1 and CDR2 from the germline V gene are DFQATT and SNEGSKA (reference sequence). CDR3 length: 13 residues. V was cut by 3 bases and J by 2 bases, with 9 bases left in between. The CDR3 reads CSASLLSTDTQYF. DNA for the CDR3: TGCAGTGCTAGTCTTCTTTCCACAGATACGCAGTATTTT.